Shown below are 9 T cell receptor beta chains from a single sample sequenced in a study of OX40 agonist ivuxolimab in advanced cancers. The assay was immunoSEQ multiplex PCR, and TCRdb's table has in-frame clones only and misses some. The sample gives under 150,000 clones, 80% to 90% of which show up once; about 0.55% is in the top ten. Sequencing was performed on CD4+ or CD8+ T cells sorted from blood, taken in a trial of the OX40 agonist ivuxolimab. The receptor source for this set is an adult with an advanced solid tumor such as melanoma, head and neck, liver or kidney cancer.

This clone has just a few counts. The CDR3 nucleotides read TGTGCCAGCAGCCCACGGACGGCTTACGAGGAGCAGTACTTC. Protein sequence: CASSPRTAYEEQYF. The chain carries TRBV7-2 and TRBJ2-7; D call uncertain. CDR3 length: 14 residues. Trimming pared 5 bases from V and 7 bases from J, leaving 18 bases between. The germline gives CDR1 SGHTA, CDR2 FQGNSA.

J is TRBJ1-3 and V is TRBV6-5; D ambiguous. Deletions cut 7 bases from V and 3 bases from J, with 10 bases between. Germline CDR1 reads MNHEY; CDR2 reads SVGAGI. This CDR3 is 13 amino acids long. The CDR3 DNA reads as TGTGCCAGCACGGGTTTTAATGGAAACACCATATATTTT. Its protein is CASTGFNGNTIYF.

The CDR3 DNA reads TGTGCCAGCAGCCAATCGAGGGAGCCTAATGGCTACACCTTC. It codes for CASSQSREPNGYTF. The rearrangement uses TRBV16 and TRBJ1-2; no clear D gene. The CDR3 totals 14 residues. Trimming left V 0 bases short and J 6 bases short, with 11 bases between. Per the germline V gene, CDR1 is KGHSY and CDR2 is FQNENV.

The chain couples TRBV5-1 to TRBJ1-1, with 10 bases fitting TRBD1. CDR1 and CDR2 (germline): SGHRS, YFSETQ. This CDR3 contains 13 residues. V was clipped by 4 bases and J by 4 bases; unmatched bases: 1. CDR3 loop: CASSRTGGTEAFF. Written as DNA, the CDR3 is TGCGCCAGCAGCAGGACAGGGGGCACTGAAGCTTTCTTT.

The J gene is TRBJ1-1, the V gene TRBV28; D might be TRBD1 (5 bases). V lost 1 base to trimming and J lost 1 base, with 10 bases between them. The germline V gene has CDR1 MDHEN and CDR2 SYDVKM. This CDR3 is built from 15 residues. The CDR3 loop reads CASSLLNRRNTEAFF. The CDR3 region has the DNA TGTGCCAGCAGTTTATTGAACAGGAGGAACACTGAAGCTTTCTTT.

The gene calls are TRBV28 and TRBJ1-1, with 9 bases identical to TRBD1. The V gene end was trimmed by 5 bases and the J gene end by 6 bases; junction bases not matched to a gene: 10. The germline V gene encodes CDR1 MDHEN and CDR2 SYDVKM. The CDR3 totals 15 residues. CDR3 sequence reads: CASSLTGGVRAEAFF. In DNA, the CDR3 is TGTGCCAGCAGTCTCACAGGGGGCGTGCGGGCTGAAGCTTTCTTT.

This clone was seen just once. V and J are TRBV13 and TRBJ2-3; 10 nucleotides line up with TRBD2. This CDR3 spans 16 amino acids. The J segment lost 2 bases and the V segment lost 8 bases, leaving 10 bases of the junction unmatched. CDR1 PRHDT and CDR2 FYEKMQ come from the germline V gene (reference sequence). The CDR3 nucleotides read TGTGCCAGCGAGAGTCAGCGGGGGGGGAACACAGATACGCAGTATTTT. Amino acids: CASESQRGGNTDTQYF.

The V and J genes are TRBV9 and TRBJ1-2; D unclear. Trimming took off 0 bases at V and 8 bases at J, with 17 bases between the two ends. The CDR3 totals 15 residues. From germline, CDR1 is SGDLS and CDR2 YYNGEE. DNA of the CDR3: TGTGCCAGCAGCGTAGCCCCCGGGCCCGAGGAGGGCTACACCTTC. Translated: CASSVAPGPEEGYTF.

This clone was detected a few times. The chain recombines TRBV10-3 with TRBJ1-6, with D possibly matching TRBD1 (5 bases). Germline CDR1 reads ENHRY; CDR2 reads SYGVKD. This CDR3 contains 13 residues. Trimming left V 7 bases short and J 8 bases short, with 12 bases between. CDR3 in amino acids: CAINRGPDSPLHF. CDR3 DNA sequence: TGTGCCATCAATAGGGGTCCCGATTCACCCCTCCACTTT.